The rows below give T cell receptor beta chains drawn from one sample of a study of T cell repertoires in cytomegalovirus infection. Using its own MiXCR run on the reads, TCRdb lists one record per CDR3 protein. This table holds around 570,000 distinct CDR3 sequences, roughly 43% found once. Their cognate antigens are unknown. This specimen consisted of cultured PBMCs, obtained from culture after CMV antigen stimulation. All receptors derive from a human donor in good health (CMV status not recorded). Some clones in this sample may be carry-over from other donors' samples. Both conserved end residues are part of each CDR3. D genes are given only for firm matches. Clone size, where shown, is once, few, many, or a class for clones that have expanded.

abundance,v_gene,d_gene,j_gene,CDR3aa,CDR3nt
NA,TRBV27,TRBD2,TRBJ2-1,CASSFRSGGTSGYNEQFF,TGTGCCAGCAGTTTCCGAAGTGGGGGGACTAGCGGATACAATGAGCAGTTCTTC
NA,TRBV11-2,NA,TRBJ2-3,CASSLRWASADTQYF,TGTGCCAGCAGCTTACGGTGGGCCTCAGCAGATACGCAGTATTTT
few,TRBV4-2,NA,TRBJ1-5,CASSQDPGDQPQHF,TGTGCCAGCAGCCAAGACCCAGGGGATCAGCCCCAGCATTTT
NA,TRBV29-1,TRBD1,TRBJ2-3,CSVDHRGRGDTQYF,TGCAGCGTTGATCACAGGGGAAGGGGAGATACGCAGTATTTT
NA,TRBV20-1,TRBD2,TRBJ2-3,CSARVPSGALSQYF,TGCAGTGCTAGAGTCCCTAGCGGGGCGCTATCGCAGTATTTT
NA,TRBV30,NA,TRBJ2-7,CAWNLARRYEQYF,TGTGCCTGGAACCTAGCTCGGCGTTACGAGCAGTACTTC
few,TRBV24-1,TRBD2,TRBJ2-1,CATSDKRLGTTTNEQFF,TGTGCCACCAGTGATAAACGCCTCGGGACTACCACCAATGAGCAGTTCTTC
NA,TRBV7-2,NA,TRBJ2-3,CASSLGFYLPNTQYF,TGTGCCAGCAGCTTAGGGTTTTATCTGCCCAATACGCAGTATTTT
NA,TRBV20-1,NA,TRBJ1-6,CSAPSFAGLDSPLHF,TGCAGTGCCCCCAGTTTTGCGGGCCTAGATTCACCCCTCCACTTT
few,TRBV4-1,NA,TRBJ2-6,CASSQEMVAGANVLTF,TGCGCCAGCAGCCAAGAAATGGTCGCGGGGGCCAACGTCCTGACTTTC
few,TRBV27,NA,TRBJ2-7,CASSNTGGYEQYF,TGTGCCAGCAGTAATACCGGCGGTTACGAGCAGTACTTC
NA,TRBV5-4,TRBD2,TRBJ2-1,CASSPGGTSEYNEQFF,TGTGCCAGCAGCCCGGGGGGGACTAGCGAATACAATGAGCAGTTCTTC
many,TRBV7-2,NA,TRBJ2-3,CASSLSGLSTDTQYF,TGTGCCAGCAGCTTATCCGGGTTAAGCACAGATACGCAGTATTTT
few,TRBV11-2,NA,TRBJ2-2,CASGWTVGTGELFF,TGTGCCAGTGGTTGGACCGTGGGAACCGGGGAGCTGTTTTTT
NA,TRBV29-1,NA,TRBJ2-5,CSVEDPGREETQYF,TGCAGCGTTGAAGACCCCGGGAGAGAAGAGACCCAGTACTTC
few,TRBV4-1,TRBD2,TRBJ2-7,CASSQSPSGASYEQYF,TGCGCCAGCAGCCAATCCCCTAGCGGGGCATCCTACGAGCAGTACTTC
many,TRBV7-2,TRBD1,TRBJ1-2,CASSFILGQGRNGYTF,TGTGCCAGCAGCTTTATCTTAGGACAGGGGAGGAATGGCTACACCTTC
NA,TRBV20-1,NA,TRBJ2-3,CSALRATMFTDTQYF,TGCAGTGCTTTGCGGGCCACGATGTTCACAGATACGCAGTATTTT
NA,TRBV7-2,NA,TRBJ1-1,CASSLGQGAEAFF,TGTGCCAGCAGCTTAGGGCAGGGCGCTGAAGCTTTCTTT
NA,TRBV5-1,NA,TRBJ2-3,CASSTDSRDTQYF,TGCGCCAGCTCAACCGACAGTCGAGATACGCAGTATTTT
NA,TRBV6-5,NA,TRBJ1-6,CASSYSVVRPLHF,TGTGCCAGCAGTTACTCTGTAGTCCGACCCCTCCACTTT
NA,TRBV7-2,NA,TRBJ2-7,CASSLALGVIYEQYF,TGTGCCAGCAGCTTAGCGTTAGGAGTAATTTACGAGCAGTACTTC
few,TRBV7-6,NA,TRBJ1-4,CASRGAGINEKLFF,TGTGCCAGCAGAGGGGCCGGGATTAATGAAAAACTGTTTTTT
NA,TRBV27,TRBD2,TRBJ2-1,CASSSGRLAGDNEQFF,TGTGCCAGCAGTTCCGGCAGGCTAGCGGGGGACAATGAGCAGTTCTTC
NA,TRBV6-6,NA,TRBJ1-2,CASTKGGYGYTF,TGTGCCAGCACCAAAGGTGGTTATGGCTACACCTTC
NA,TRBV14,TRBD1,TRBJ2-4,CASSQVGPRGGVWDIQYF,TGTGCCAGCAGCCAAGTGGGACCGAGAGGGGGCGTATGGGACATTCAGTACTTC
few,TRBV4-1,TRBD2,TRBJ2-6,CASSRGGSRSGANVLTF,TGCGCCAGCAGCCGGGGGGGTTCCCGATCTGGGGCCAACGTCCTGACTTTC
many,TRBV28,NA,TRBJ1-6,CASSLYNSPLHF,TGTGCCAGCAGCTTATATAATTCACCCCTCCACTTT
NA,TRBV23-1,NA,TRBJ2-3,CASRVIWDGSTDTQYF,TGCGCCAGCCGAGTCATATGGGACGGAAGCACAGATACGCAGTATTTT
NA,TRBV11-2,TRBD2,TRBJ2-7,CASNRRGGYEQYF,TGTGCCAGCAACAGGCGGGGGGGATACGAGCAGTACTTC
NA,TRBV12-3/TRBV12-4,NA,TRBJ2-2,CASKGANTGELFF,TGTGCCAGCAAGGGCGCGAACACCGGGGAGCTGTTTTTT
few,TRBV20-1,NA,TRBJ2-7,CSARAPDYEQYF,TGCAGTGCTAGAGCCCCCGACTACGAGCAGTACTTC
NA,TRBV6-6,NA,TRBJ1-5,CASSQETVYSNQPQHF,TGTGCCAGCAGTCAAGAGACAGTGTATAGCAATCAACCCCAGCATTTT
NA,TRBV19,NA,TRBJ2-2,CASSILQDDGELFF,TGTGCCAGTAGTATTTTACAGGATGACGGGGAGCTGTTTTTT
NA,TRBV7-6,NA,TRBJ1-2,CASSLAAGPTNGYTF,TGTGCCAGCAGCTTAGCGGCAGGGCCCACTAATGGCTACACCTTC
few,TRBV12-3/TRBV12-4,NA,TRBJ1-1,CASSFLGFTAFF,TGTGCCAGCAGTTTTCTGGGGTTTACTGCTTTCTTT
NA,TRBV10-3,TRBD1,TRBJ1-6,CAIRGQGYSPLHF,TGTGCCATCAGAGGACAGGGCTATTCACCCCTCCACTTT